The T cell receptor (beta chain) described here comes from a study of blood T cell repertoires in COVID-19. Study overall: There were acute and convalescent COVID-19 samples, and they came from the United States, Italy and Spain. Sample material is recorded as cDNA or gDNA derived from T cells, B-cell-depleted T cells, or PBMCs.

V was shortened by 4 bases and J by 2 bases, with 17 bases between the two germline ends. This CDR3 contains 16 residues. Germline CDR1 and CDR2: LGHNA and YSLEER. In the authors' methods: Reference gene primer amplification gave nucleated cell count estimates. TCRdb's table, derived via immunoSEQ multiplex PCR, lists solely in-frame clones and lacks some. Clone size and the V and J calls come from that table; the DNA yielded D and trimming. This sample has approximately 44,000 clones, with about 87% found just once. Sequencing was done on a sample of peripheral blood. The gene calls are TRBV4-3 and TRBJ1-1; D might be TRBD1 (5 bases). The clonotype comes from a woman aged 40 to 50 with acute or convalescent COVID-19. CDR3 sequence reads: CASSPDEEGINTEAFF. In DNA, the CDR3 is TGCGCCAGCAGCCCGGACGAGGAGGGGATTAACACTGAAGCTTTCTTT.